Shown below are 17 T cell receptor beta chains from a single sample sequenced in a study of blood T cell repertoires in COVID-19. The assay was immunoSEQ multiplex PCR, and TCRdb's table has in-frame clones only and misses some. Among about 69,000 clones listed, approximately 83% were seen once. What was sequenced was peripheral blood. The source is a man aged 35 to 55 with COVID-19, enrolled during active disease.

This chain links TRBV15 with TRBJ2-5; maybe TRBD2 (5 bases). The germline V and J ends were trimmed by 1 base and 0 bases, with 21 bases remaining between them. The CDR3 covers 19 residues. Germline V gene sequence: CDR1 LNHNV, CDR2 YYDKDF (reference sequence). CDR3 in DNA: TGTGCCACCAGCAGAGGCTTCGAGAGGGCGTCGCCGTACCAAGAGACCCAGTACTTC. The encoded protein is CATSRGFERASPYQETQYF.

This clone was recorded once. V usage is TRBV29-1 and J usage is TRBJ1-2; no firm D call. The V gene's germline CDR1 is SQVTM and CDR2 ANQGSEA. V was cut by 0 bases and J by 5 bases, with 25 bases left in between. The CDR3 is 18 amino acids. Here the CDR3 DNA reads TGCAGCGTTGAAGAGCGAAGAACAGAACAATATACATGGTATGGCTACACCTTC. It translates to CSVEERRTEQYTWYGYTF. Complete variable domain (other parts from reference TRBV29-1 and TRBJ1-2): SAVISQKPSRDICQRGTSLTIQCQVDSQVTMMFWYRQQPGQSLTLIATANQGSEATYESGFVIDKFPISRPNLTFSTLTVSNMSPEDSSIYLCSVEERRTEQYTWYGYTFGSGTRLTVV.

The chain couples TRBV28 to TRBJ2-1; possible D gene TRBD2, 5 bases. V lost 9 bases and J lost 0, with 15 bases in between. Germline V lookup: CDR1 MDHEN, CDR2 SYDVKM. The CDR3 totals 15 residues. CDR3 residues: CASFGPGNSYNEQFF. CDR3 DNA: TGTGCCAGTTTCGGACCGGGGAACTCCTACAATGAGCAGTTCTTC. Drawing the rest from reference TRBV28 and TRBJ2-1, the complete variable domain is DVKVTQSSRYLVKRTGEKVFLECVQDMDHENMFWYRQDPGLGLRLIYFSYDVKMKEKGDIPEGYSVSREKKERFSLILESASTNQTSMYLCASFGPGNSYNEQFFGPGTRLTVL.

V usage is TRBV19 and J usage is TRBJ1-3, with 7 bases matching TRBD1. The V gene's germline CDR1 is LNHDA and CDR2 SQIVND (reference sequence). J was trimmed by 1 base and V by 9 bases; bases with no gene match: 6. The CDR3 is made up of 14 amino acids. CDR3 region: CASQGVESGNTIYF. As DNA, the CDR3 is TGTGCCAGCCAGGGGGTTGAGTCTGGAAACACCATATATTTT.

This clone was seen once. The genes are TRBV14 and TRBJ2-3; 8 nucleotides agree with TRBD1. Per the germline V gene, CDR1 is SGHDN and CDR2 is FVKESK. J was trimmed by 2 bases and V by 8 bases; bases with no gene match: 9. This CDR3 spans 15 amino acids. The CDR3 protein is CASQRTGISTDTQYF. The CDR3 DNA follows: TGTGCCAGCCAGAGGACAGGGATTTCCACAGATACGCAGTATTTT.

V is TRBV11-1 and J is TRBJ1-4; 8 nucleotides align to TRBD1. This CDR3 comprises 15 residues. V was clipped by 5 bases and J by 8 bases; unmatched bases: 10. The germline gives CDR1 SGHAT, CDR2 FQDESV (reference sequence). The CDR3 nucleotides read TGTGCCAGCAGCCAAGACCCGGACAGGGTGGAAAAACTGTTTTTT. This gives the protein CASSQDPDRVEKLFF.

This clone was detected once. The genes are TRBV7-9 and TRBJ1-2; 7 positions match TRBD1. Germline values: CDR1 SEHNR, CDR2 FQNEAQ (reference sequence). The CDR3 consists of 12 residues. After removal of 9 bases from V and 7 bases from J, the junction contained 8 bases not matched to a gene. This CDR3 reads CASLRQGGGYTF. The CDR3, as DNA: TGTGCCAGTCTCCGACAGGGTGGTGGCTACACCTTC.

The chain employs TRBV5-6 and TRBJ2-2, with D perhaps TRBD1 (6 bases). This CDR3 is built from 14 residues. Germline CDR1 SGHDT, CDR2 YYEEEE. V was cut by 0 bases and J by 4 bases, with 7 bases left in between. Written as DNA, the CDR3 is TGTGCCAGCAGCTTGGGACAGGTCACCGGGGAGCTGTTTTTT. Translated, it gives CASSLGQVTGELFF.

J is TRBJ2-2 and V is TRBV6-5; 9 bases are shared with TRBD1. In germline, CDR1 is MNHEY, CDR2 SVGAGI. The trim removed 4 bases at V and 5 bases at J, leaving 8 bases unmatched. The CDR3 is 16 residues long. CDR3 residues: CASSSPRTGETGELFF. Here the CDR3 DNA reads TGTGCCAGCAGTTCCCCTAGGACAGGGGAGACCGGGGAGCTGTTTTTT.

The chain couples TRBV19 to TRBJ2-3; 8 bases align to TRBD1. The CDR3 runs 15 residues. V trimming: 6 bases; J trimming: 5 bases; junction bases outside the gene matches: 10. Germline V lookup: CDR1 LNHDA, CDR2 SQIVND (reference sequence). CDR3 DNA: TGTGCCAGTAGCTATCGGACAGGGCTTAGAGATACGCAGTATTTT. Its protein product is CASSYRTGLRDTQYF.

The chain links TRBV5-1 to TRBJ1-2; possibly TRBD1 for D (5 bases). Germline lookup yields CDR1 SGHRS and CDR2 YFSETQ. V was clipped by 1 base and J by 6 bases, with 10 bases between them. The CDR3 is 13 residues long. The chain's CDR3 is CASSLQTEDGYTF. CDR3 nucleotide sequence: TGCGCCAGCAGCTTGCAGACAGAAGATGGCTACACCTTC.

The chain uses TRBV19 and TRBJ1-2; D possibly corresponds to TRBD1 (6 bases). Deletions cut 3 bases from V and 0 bases from J, with 11 bases between. The CDR3 is 15 residues long. Germline CDR1 and CDR2: LNHDA and SQIVND (reference sequence). This CDR3 is CASSIGTPTNYGYTF. The CDR3 DNA reads TGTGCCAGTAGTATCGGGACACCGACTAACTATGGCTACACCTTC.

The V gene is TRBV6-6, the J gene TRBJ2-1; 13 nucleotides align to TRBD2. Trimming at V came to 6 bases and at J to 10 bases, leaving 9 bases not matched to a gene. The CDR3 is 15 amino acids. The germline gives CDR1 MNHNY, CDR2 SVGAGI (reference sequence). This CDR3 reads CASRPALAGGEEQFF. CDR3 nucleotide sequence: TGTGCCAGCAGACCGGCACTAGCGGGGGGGGAGGAGCAGTTCTTC.

This rearrangement joins TRBV28 to TRBJ2-3, with 10 bases aligning to TRBD2. Germline V gives CDR1 MDHEN, CDR2 SYDVKM. V lost 6 bases to trimming and J lost 5 bases; unmatched junction nucleotides: 8. The CDR3 sequence is 15 residues long. DNA of the CDR3: TGTGCCAGCAGAGTGAGCGGGGGGGCCGGAGATACGCAGTATTTT. This sequence encodes CASRVSGGAGDTQYF.

The gene calls are TRBV2 and TRBJ2-3, with TRBD2 as a possible D gene (6 bases). Germline CDR1 reads SNHLY; CDR2 reads FYNNEI. Trimming pared 8 bases from V and 2 bases from J, leaving 11 bases between. The CDR3 is made up of 13 amino acids. The CDR3 region is CASDSGDTDTQYF. CDR3 nucleotides: TGTGCCAGCGATAGCGGAGACACAGATACGCAGTATTTT.

The chain's CDR3 is CASSPGQVSGNTIYF. In DNA form, the CDR3 reads TGTGCCAGTAGCCCGGGACAAGTCTCTGGAAACACCATATATTTT. The V call is TRBV19, the J call TRBJ1-3; a possible D gene is TRBD1 (6 bases). The V end was cut by 6 bases, the J end by 0 bases, with 12 bases between. CDR3 length: 15 residues. Germline lookup yields CDR1 LNHDA and CDR2 SQIVND (reference sequence). Full variable domain (outside the CDR3, taken from reference TRBV19 and TRBJ1-3): DGGITQSPKYLFRKEGQNVTLSCEQNLNHDAMYWYRQDPGQGLRLIYYSQIVNDFQKGDIAEGYSVSREKKESFPLTVTSAQKNPTAFYLCASSPGQVSGNTIYFGEGSWLTVV.

In this sample, this clone turned up once. The chain links TRBV10-2 to TRBJ2-7; TRBD2 agrees at 9 bases. This CDR3 spans 14 amino acids. In germline, CDR1 is WSHSY, CDR2 SAAADI. With V trimmed by 7 bases and J by 3 bases, 7 bases remained unmatched. The CDR3 DNA reads as TGCGCCAGCACTGCGACTAGCGGAAGCTACGAGCAGTACTTC. Protein product: CASTATSGSYEQYF.